The rows below give T cell receptor beta chains drawn from one sample of a study of blood T cells in healthy people across ages. TCRdb passed the 5' RACE reads through MiXCR, listing each CDR3 protein once. The sample yields roughly 640,000 distinct CDR3 sequences, about 28% seen once. The sample comprised blood. These receptors were taken from a woman of 80 years or more in good health. CDR3s leave out the opening cysteine and the closing phenylalanine or tryptophan. Each record gives: V gene, J gene, CDR3 length, CDR3 protein.

>TRBV29-1|TRBJ1-1|11
SVGLGARTEAF
>TRBV15|TRBJ1-2|11
ATARDRSYGYT
>TRBV28|TRBJ2-1|9
ASVTNNEQF
>TRBV2|TRBJ2-3|13
ASILSDRGTDTQY
>TRBV6-1|TRBJ2-3|12
ASSEGGATDTQY
>TRBV12-3/TRBV12-4|TRBJ1-5|13
ASIGAGMLNQPQH
>TRBV5-1|TRBJ2-7|12
ASSSGQQKYEQY
>TRBV4-3|TRBJ2-3|14
ASSQGFRGGTDTQY
>TRBV5-6|TRBJ2-1|14
ASSLASGPRPNEQF
>TRBV29-1|TRBJ1-1|9
SVSRQGKAF
>TRBV30|NA|10
AWGGQGGEQY
>TRBV5-8|TRBJ2-1|14
ASSVAGGSSYNEQF
>TRBV5-6|TRBJ1-1|10
ASSLTGFEAF
>TRBV9|TRBJ1-1|11
ASTKGGSTEAF
>TRBV20-1|TRBJ2-1|16
SARVPSGGGVSYNEQF
>TRBV20-1|TRBJ2-2|13
SARDRSRGTGELF
>TRBV20-1|TRBJ2-5|12
SAGPGGAQETQY
>TRBV5-5|TRBJ1-1|13
ASSLSTGEYTEAF
>TRBV7-9|TRBJ1-2|13
ASSPETGGSYGYT
>TRBV28|TRBJ2-7|12
ASSQGRSSYEQY
>TRBV30|TRBJ2-6|14
AWSVRAGTGANVLT
>TRBV7-8|TRBJ2-3|13
AGRRGTGWADTQY
>TRBV7-2|TRBJ2-5|11
ASSQSVQETQY
>TRBV20-1|TRBJ2-5|14
SARGYRAGGQETQY
>TRBV2|TRBJ2-7|15
ASSEIPGQGISYEQY
>TRBV6-6|TRBJ2-7|9
ASSNLYEQY
>TRBV5-5|TRBJ2-7|13
ASSESLTAIYEQY
>TRBV6-2/TRBV6-3|TRBJ2-7|13
ASSSKGGDSYEQY
>TRBV11-1|TRBJ2-1|14
ASSFGLAGGHNEQF
>TRBV29-1|TRBJ1-5|11
SHGQGGNQPQH
>TRBV27|TRBJ2-6|12
ASSSVSGANVLT
>TRBV6-2/TRBV6-3|TRBJ2-7|9
ASSYSLEMY
>TRBV7-3|NA|11
ASSLTGDRTQY
>TRBV2|TRBJ1-1|9
ASTTNTEAF
>TRBV7-2|TRBJ2-1|13
ASSQTSGEYNEQF
>TRBV7-9|TRBJ1-4|12
ASSLGGGNEKLF
>TRBV4-1|TRBJ1-5|13
ASSQFETSNQPQH